This entry describes one T cell receptor (beta chain). Its antigen is unknown. Libraries were prepared by immunoSEQ multiplex PCR; TCRdb keeps only in-frame clonotypes and omits some of them. Here the sample spans approximately 50,000 clones, 70% to 90% being singletons. The data derive from a study of PD-1 blockade in classical Hodgkin lymphoma. General study points: When set against healthy donors, newly diagnosed patients were reported to show lower baseline TCR diversity.

Brentuximab vedotin exposure varied among the patients, all of whom had relapsed after autologous stem cell transplantation. The TCR was taken from a human donor with classical Hodgkin lymphoma. Specimen: peripheral blood mononuclear cells (PBMCs), collected before the second cycle of nivolumab.

CDR3 sequence (DNA): TGCAGCGTACATGGGAGGTACCAAGAGACCCAGTACTTC. This encodes CSVHGRYQETQYF. The chain combines TRBV29-1 with TRBJ2-5; maybe TRBD2 (6 bases). The CDR3 runs 13 residues. Germline V CDR1 and CDR2: SQVTM, ANQGSEA. Trimming took 6 bases from V and 0 from J, leaving 11 bases between them.